Below, 20 T cell receptor beta chains from the same sample are listed, as sequenced in a study of CD8+ T cells in alopecia areata. cDNA serving as the sequencing template came from extracted, reverse transcribed RNA. Profiled with immunoSEQ multiplex PCR; TCRdb holds only in-frame clones, not every one. The sample has around 60,000 clones, about 40% seen once. The material sequenced was NKG2D-low CD8+ T cells sorted from blood. These receptor sequences come from a human donor with alopecia areata.

This clone was seen more than once but under ten times. V gene TRBV28 combines with J gene TRBJ2-7, with D tentatively TRBD2 (6 bases). V shed 6 bases and J shed 0 bases, with 12 bases lying between them. The CDR3 totals 14 residues. From germline, CDR1 is MDHEN and CDR2 SYDVKM. CDR3 sequence (DNA): TGTGCCAGCAGGGGGGGACTTTCCTCCTACGAGCAGTACTTC. It is translated as CASRGGLSSYEQYF.

The rearrangement uses TRBV29-1 and TRBJ1-3, with D uncertain. The CDR3 covers 12 residues. With 5 bases removed from V and 4 bases from J, the gap between germline ends came to 9 bases. Germline V gene lookup returns CDR1 SQVTM and CDR2 ANQGSEA. The CDR3 region is CSVKGSGNTIYF. The CDR3 DNA follows: TGCAGCGTTAAAGGGTCGGGAAACACCATATATTTT.

The chain carries TRBV5-1 and TRBJ2-7; a possible D gene is TRBD1 (5 bases). V was trimmed by 2 bases and J by 3 bases, leaving 12 bases between them. The CDR3 contains 14 residues. CDR1 and CDR2 from the germline V gene are SGHRS and YFSETQ. CDR3 region: CASSFGTGNYEQYF. DNA for the CDR3: TGCGCCAGCAGCTTCGGCACAGGAAACTACGAGCAGTACTTC.

The gene calls are TRBV7-9 and TRBJ2-3; D gene uncertain. V was pared by 2 bases and J by 4 bases, with 7 bases between. The germline gives CDR1 SEHNR, CDR2 FQNEAQ (reference sequence). The CDR3 has 13 amino acids. Here the CDR3 reads CASSLPYSDTQYF. CDR3 DNA sequence: TGTGCCAGCAGCTTACCGTACTCAGATACGCAGTATTTT.

The CDR3 loop reads CASSEATEAFF. In DNA, the CDR3 is TGTGCCAGCAGTGAAGCGACTGAAGCTTTCTTT. V usage is TRBV25-1 and J usage is TRBJ1-1; the D is unclear. Trimming took 2 bases from V and 5 from J, leaving 3 bases between them. CDR3 length: 11 residues. Germline assignment: CDR1 MGHDK and CDR2 SYGVNS.

This clone was seen a handful of times. This sequence joins TRBV28 and TRBJ2-1; 11 bases map to TRBD2. Germline V lookup: CDR1 MDHEN, CDR2 SYDVKM. This CDR3 comprises 17 residues. V lost 8 bases and J lost 6; bases outside the gene matches: 15. The CDR3 nucleotides read TGTGCCAGCGGGGTTTTGTCGGTAGCGGGAGGGCGCAATGAGCAGTTCTTC. Its translation: CASGVLSVAGGRNEQFF.

This rearrangement joins TRBV6-5 to TRBJ2-2; D possibly corresponds to TRBD1 (6 bases). Germline V gene lookup returns CDR1 MNHEY and CDR2 SVGAGI. V lost 6 bases and J 4 bases, leaving 12 bases between the germline ends. The CDR3 has 14 residues. CDR3 in DNA: TGTGCCAGCAGGAGACAGGACAGCACCGGGGAGCTGTTTTTT. Its translation: CASRRQDSTGELFF.

The rearrangement uses TRBV27 and TRBJ2-1; possibly TRBD2 for D (6 bases). Germline CDR1 MNHEY, CDR2 SMNVEV (reference sequence). Deletions cut 7 bases from V and 9 bases from J, with 22 bases between. The CDR3 is made up of 15 amino acids. Written as DNA, the CDR3 is TGTGCCAGCATGCCATCCGGGACTGTTGTTGGTGAGCAGTTCTTC. Protein sequence: CASMPSGTVVGEQFF.

The chain is built from TRBV6-1 and TRBJ2-1, with D unclear. The germline CDR1 and CDR2 sequences are MNHNS and SASEGT. The CDR3 length is 17 residues. Trimming removed 10 bases from V and 0 bases from J, with 22 bases in between. The CDR3 DNA reads as TGTGCCATCCGTGAGGCTTCCCCGGCAGGCTCCTACAATGAGCAGTTCTTC. Its protein is CAIREASPAGSYNEQFF.

The chain links TRBV6-5 to TRBJ2-1; 9 bases are shared with TRBD1. V lost 5 bases to trimming and J lost 9 bases; unmatched junction nucleotides: 11. This CDR3 contains 15 residues. Germline CDR1 MNHEY, CDR2 SVGAGI. The CDR3 reads CASSLGQGMTGEQFF. Here the CDR3 DNA reads TGTGCCAGCAGTCTCGGACAGGGGATGACGGGTGAGCAGTTCTTC.

This clone was seen only a few times. CDR3 region: CASRPGEDSTGELFF. As DNA, the CDR3 is TGTGCCAGCAGGCCGGGAGAAGACTCCACCGGGGAGCTGTTTTTT. This chain uses TRBV7-9 with TRBJ2-2; D is perhaps TRBD2 (6 bases). Germline loops: CDR1 SEHNR, CDR2 FQNEAQ (reference sequence). The V end lost 6 bases, the J end lost 4 bases, and 15 bases lay between the germline ends. The CDR3 consists of 15 residues.

The chain carries TRBV7-2 and TRBJ2-1; possibly TRBD1 for D (5 bases). This CDR3 region has 15 residues. The V and J ends lost 5 bases and 0 bases respectively, with 11 bases between them. CDR1 and CDR2 from the germline V gene are SGHTA and FQGNSA. The CDR3 reads CASSPGISSYNEQFF. The CDR3 DNA is TGTGCCAGCAGCCCAGGGATCAGCTCCTACAATGAGCAGTTCTTC.

The chain joins TRBV5-6 to TRBJ2-5; the D gene is possibly TRBD1 (5 bases). The CDR3 is 15 residues long. V lost 4 bases to trimming and J lost 0 bases, with 13 bases between them. Germline CDR1 SGHDT, CDR2 YYEEEE. CDR3: CASSLSAGHQETQYF. For the CDR3, the DNA is TGTGCCAGCAGCCTATCGGCAGGGCACCAAGAGACCCAGTACTTC. Based on the CDR3 plus reference TRBV5-6 and TRBJ2-5, the full variable domain is DAGVTQSPTHLIKTRGQQVTLRCSPKSGHDTVSWYQQALGQGPQFIFQYYEEEERQRGNFPDRFSGHQFPNYSSELNVNALLLGDSALYLCASSLSAGHQETQYFGPGTRLLVL.

The V gene is TRBV4-3, the J gene TRBJ1-2, with D tentatively TRBD1 (6 bases). The CDR3 length is 14 residues. V lost 0 bases and J lost 8, with 13 bases in between. CDR1 is LGHNA and CDR2 is YSLEER in the germline V gene. CDR3 protein: CASSQDLTGWGYTF. The CDR3 DNA reads as TGCGCCAGCAGCCAAGATTTGACAGGCTGGGGCTACACCTTC.

V and J are TRBV5-4 and TRBJ2-7, with D maybe TRBD1 (6 bases). Germline assignment: CDR1 SGHNT and CDR2 YYREEE (reference sequence). The germline V and J ends were trimmed by 4 bases and 1 base, with 15 bases remaining between them. This CDR3 has 15 residues. CDR3 residues: CASSPLDSASYEQYF. The CDR3 bases are TGTGCCAGCAGCCCCTTGGACAGTGCGTCCTACGAGCAGTACTTC. Looking up the rest from reference TRBV5-4 and TRBJ2-7 gives the full variable domain: ETGVTQSPTHLIKTRGQQVTLRCSSQSGHNTVSWYQQALGQGPQFIFQYYREEENGRGNFPPRFSGLQFPNYSSELNVNALELDDSALYLCASSPLDSASYEQYFGPGTRLTVT.

This clone was observed a handful of times. This sequence joins TRBV2 and TRBJ2-7; TRBD2 agrees at 9 bases. In germline, CDR1 is SNHLY, CDR2 FYNNEI. This CDR3 contains 16 residues. Trimming cost V 2 bases and J 6 bases; bases outside gene matches: 11. CDR3 residues: CASSERGLARSPEQYF. The DNA for the CDR3 is TGTGCCAGCAGTGAACGGGGACTAGCCCGTTCTCCCGAGCAGTACTTC.

This clone appeared a few times. J is TRBJ1-2 and V is TRBV7-2, with 12 nucleotides matching TRBD1. From germline, CDR1 is SGHTA and CDR2 FQGNSA. This CDR3 has 16 amino acids. The V segment lost 5 bases and the J segment 3 bases; nucleotides outside the gene matches: 7. The CDR3 nucleotides read TGTGCCAGCAGCCGGGGGACAGGGGGCAGGGACTATGGCTACACCTTC. Translation: CASSRGTGGRDYGYTF. The whole variable domain, filled in from reference TRBV7-2 and TRBJ1-2, reads GAGVSQSPSNKVTEKGKDVELRCDPISGHTALYWYRQSLGQGLEFLIYFQGNSAPDKSGLPSDRFSAERTGGSVSTLTIQRTQQEDSAVYLCASSRGTGGRDYGYTFGSGTRLTVV.

This clone was seen a handful of times. The J gene is TRBJ2-1, the V gene TRBV29-1; D perhaps matches TRBD2 (5 bases). The CDR3 totals 14 residues. CDR1 SQVTM and CDR2 ANQGSEA come from the germline V gene. The V and J ends lost 2 bases and 2 bases respectively, with 10 bases between them. This chain's CDR3 is CSVEPGSTYNEQFF. The CDR3 DNA reads TGCAGCGTTGAACCGGGGAGCACCTACAATGAGCAGTTCTTC.

V usage is TRBV5-1 and J usage is TRBJ2-2; the D call may be TRBD1 or TRBD2 (5 bases each). The CDR3 has 14 amino acids. Germline values: CDR1 SGHRS, CDR2 YFSETQ. V was cut by 0 bases and J by 4 bases, with 7 bases left in between. The CDR3: CASSLGDPTGELFF. The CDR3 DNA is TGCGCCAGCAGCTTGGGGGACCCCACCGGGGAGCTGTTTTTT.

This clone was counted only a few times. This chain links TRBV19 with TRBJ2-3; TRBD2 aligns across 7 bases. Germline trimming cut 3 bases from V and 2 bases from J; bases unmatched to any gene: 2. The CDR3 is made up of 14 amino acids. Germline lookup yields CDR1 LNHDA and CDR2 SQIVND (reference sequence). Here the CDR3 reads CASSMRETTDTQYF. DNA for the CDR3: TGTGCCAGTAGTATGCGGGAGACCACAGATACGCAGTATTTT.